This T cell receptor beta chain is from a study of CXCR3-negative and CXCR3-positive naive CD8 T cells. Study at large: Sequencing gave 120 million to 150 million TRB reads overall, about 1.5 +/- 0.3 million per library.

In preparing the TRB cDNA libraries, 5' RACE with UMI labels was used. TCRdb reworked the 5' RACE reads into one entry per CDR3 protein, no DNA. Its clone listing holds about 82,000 distinct CDR3 sequences. The germline gives CDR1 SGHDN, CDR2 FVKESK. The CDR3 has 16 residues. The chain is built from TRBV14 and TRBJ2-3; TCRdb returns TRBD2, unconfirmable since there is no DNA. Sample: naive CXCR3- CD8+ T cells from blood. Subset specified: CD45RO-CCR7+CD27+CD95- naive CD8+ T cells lacking CXCR3 (TNR3-). The receptor was isolated from a human donor in good health. Some clones in this sample may be carry-over from other donors' samples. The CDR3 sequence is CASSQDPPPTADTKYF.